The next 16 T cell receptor beta chains were all read from a single sample in a study of cytomegalovirus exposure and HLA in healthy donors. The PCR ran on 60 Vbeta and 13 Jbeta primers. Using immunoSEQ multiplex PCR, the repertoire was profiled, and TCRdb retains in-frame clones only, with some absent. The sample gives tens of thousands of clones, roughly 80% of which show up once; roughly 1.3% is in the top ten. Sequencing was done on a sample of PBMCs. Every receptor here comes from a girl aged 2-10 years in good health and CMV-seropositive.

The rearrangement joins TRBV9 to TRBJ2-2, with a possible D match to TRBD1 (5 bases). Trimming shortened V by 0 bases and J by 6 bases, and 6 bases separated the two germline ends. The CDR3 contains 13 residues. Germline CDR1 reads SGDLS; CDR2 reads YYNGEE. The CDR3 DNA sequence: TGTGCCAGCAGCGTAGAAGGGGCCGGGGAGCTGTTTTTT. This codes for CASSVEGAGELFF.

This chain links TRBV18 with TRBJ2-7; D remains ambiguous. The germline CDR1 and CDR2 sequences are KGHSH and LQKENI. The CDR3 has 11 residues. Trimming left V 6 bases short and J 1 base short, with 4 bases between. CDR3 amino acids: CASSVSYEQYF. CDR3 bases: TGTGCCAGCTCCGTTTCCTACGAGCAGTACTTC.

The chain is built from TRBV2 and TRBJ2-7, with TRBD1 matching over 7 bases. The CDR3 length is 14 residues. With V trimmed by 6 bases and J by 5 bases, 10 bases remained unmatched. Looked up from germline, CDR1 is SNHLY and CDR2 is FYNNEI. The CDR3 region has the DNA TGTGCCAGCAGGACGGGACAGATCATTGACGAGCAGTACTTC. It is translated as CASRTGQIIDEQYF.

The gene calls are TRBV6-5 and TRBJ2-7; D gene uncertain. The ends were cut back, 7 bases at V and 0 bases at J, with 10 bases in the middle. From germline, CDR1 is MNHEY and CDR2 SVGAGI. This CDR3 region has 13 residues. CDR3 region: CASTRDGSYEQYF. The CDR3 bases are TGTGCCAGCACGAGAGATGGCTCCTACGAGCAGTACTTC.

V gene TRBV27 combines with J gene TRBJ2-7; TRBD2 might be the D (6 bases). Germline values: CDR1 MNHEY, CDR2 SMNVEV (reference sequence). The V end lost 3 bases, the J end lost 7 bases, and 16 bases lay between the germline ends. The CDR3 length is 14 residues. CDR3 protein: CASSFYGDSPEQYF. The CDR3 DNA follows: TGTGCCAGCAGTTTTTACGGGGACTCCCCGGAGCAGTACTTC.

The V call is TRBV7-8, the J call TRBJ1-1; D is uncertain. Trimming shortened V by 1 base and J by 1 base, and 7 bases separated the two germline ends. The CDR3 loop spans 14 amino acids. Germline V gives CDR1 SGHVS, CDR2 FQNEAQ. For the CDR3, the DNA is TGTGCCAGCAGCTTAGTAGCGGGGAACACTGAAGCTTTCTTT. The encoded protein is CASSLVAGNTEAFF.

This clone was picked up a small number of times. The chain links TRBV19 to TRBJ1-2, with D tentatively TRBD1 (5 bases). Germline CDR1 is LNHDA and CDR2 is SQIVND (reference sequence). V shed 3 bases and J shed 5 bases, with 16 bases lying between them. This CDR3 comprises 15 residues. The CDR3 here is CASSIVPRVEYGYTF. The CDR3 region has the DNA TGTGCCAGTAGTATCGTTCCCAGGGTAGAGTATGGCTACACCTTC.

The chain links TRBV7-9 to TRBJ1-4; D gene uncertain. The V gene lost 7 bases and the J gene lost 4 bases, with 13 bases spanning the gap. CDR3 size: 14 residues. CDR1 is SEHNR and CDR2 is FQNEAQ in the germline V gene (reference sequence). This chain's CDR3 is CASTPYEGNEKLFF. The DNA for the CDR3 is TGTGCCAGCACCCCATATGAGGGTAATGAAAAACTGTTTTTT.

This rearrangement joins TRBV11-2 to TRBJ2-7, with 7 positions matching TRBD1. The CDR3 totals 13 residues. Germline V CDR1 and CDR2: SGHAT, FQNNGV. Trimming cost V 5 bases and J 5 bases; bases outside gene matches: 6. The DNA for the CDR3 is TGTGCCAGCAGCCCGCAGGGGGTTAACGAGCAGTACTTC. This translates into CASSPQGVNEQYF.

In this sample, this clone turned up once. The chain recombines TRBV19 with TRBJ2-1, with 7 bases that match TRBD2. V lost 5 bases to trimming and J lost 8 bases; unmatched junction nucleotides: 6. In germline, CDR1 is LNHDA, CDR2 SQIVND (reference sequence). There are 13 residues in the CDR3. The chain's CDR3 is CASSVDRGDEQFF. CDR3 sequence (DNA): TGTGCCAGTAGTGTGGACCGGGGGGATGAGCAGTTCTTC. The entire variable domain, with the rest obtained from reference TRBV19 and TRBJ2-1, is as follows: DGGITQSPKYLFRKEGQNVTLSCEQNLNHDAMYWYRQDPGQGLRLIYYSQIVNDFQKGDIAEGYSVSREKKESFPLTVTSAQKNPTAFYLCASSVDRGDEQFFGPGTRLTVL.

This clone was counted only a few times. This chain links TRBV25-1 with TRBJ1-1; D gene ambiguous. Germline V gene sequence: CDR1 MGHDK, CDR2 SYGVNS. CDR3 size: 14 residues. V was cut by 0 bases and J by 0 bases, with 5 bases left in between. CDR3: CASSEYAMNTEAFF. The CDR3 coding sequence is TGTGCCAGCAGTGAATATGCTATGAACACTGAAGCTTTCTTT.

This clone was counted between two and nine times. V gene TRBV6-5 combines with J gene TRBJ2-7, with 8 nucleotides matching TRBD1. With 1 base clipped from V and 4 bases from J, the junction kept 0 bases outside the gene matches. CDR1 is MNHEY and CDR2 is SVGAGI in the germline V gene. The CDR3 has 13 residues. CDR3 DNA: TGTGCCAGCAGTTACTACAGGGGGTACGAGCAGTACTTC. This encodes CASSYYRGYEQYF.

The sample holds a few counts of this clone. V usage is TRBV5-6 and J usage is TRBJ2-3; the D gene is possibly TRBD2 (5 bases). The CDR3 runs 14 residues. Between the trimmed V and J ends, which lost 3 bases and 9 bases, there was a span of 17 bases. Germline assignment: CDR1 SGHDT and CDR2 YYEEEE. The chain's CDR3 is CASSSGLSAWTQYF. The CDR3, as DNA: TGTGCCAGCAGCTCTGGACTCTCGGCCTGGACGCAGTATTTT.

This chain connects TRBV5-1 to TRBJ2-7; tentatively, D is TRBD2 (5 bases). The germline V and J ends were trimmed by 2 bases and 2 bases, with 11 bases remaining between them. CDR1 and CDR2 from the germline V gene are SGHRS and YFSETQ. CDR3 length equals 14 residues. CDR3 residues: CASSFSVGAYEQYF. The CDR3 region has the DNA TGCGCCAGCAGCTTTAGCGTCGGGGCCTACGAGCAGTACTTC.

This clone was observed a few times. V gene TRBV6-1 combines with J gene TRBJ1-5; the D is unclear. In germline, CDR1 is MNHNS, CDR2 SASEGT. The germline V and J ends were trimmed by 6 bases and 6 bases, with 9 bases remaining between them. The CDR3 sequence is 12 residues long. For the CDR3, the DNA is TGTGCCAGCAGACAATCGGGTCAGCCCCAGCATTTT. The encoded protein is CASRQSGQPQHF.

The chain recombines TRBV4-3 with TRBJ2-1, with 9 nucleotides matching TRBD1. The germline gives CDR1 LGHNA, CDR2 YSLEER. There are 15 residues in the CDR3. J was trimmed by 8 bases and V by 1 base; bases with no gene match: 6. CDR3 sequence: CASSQVGQGRDEQFF. The CDR3 coding sequence is TGCGCCAGCAGCCAAGTGGGACAGGGCCGAGATGAGCAGTTCTTC.